The rows below give T cell receptor beta chains drawn from one sample of a study of technical replicates of blood from several donors. Clones were sequenced by immunoSEQ multiplex PCR, and TCRdb holds only the in-frame ones, with some missing. Of tens of thousands of clones listed, roughly 89% are singletons. Source material: T cells isolated from PBMCs. Receptors were obtained from a human donor in good health. Some clones in this sample may be carry-over from other donors' samples. CDR3s include the opening cysteine and the closing phenylalanine or tryptophan. The order of the fields is V gene, J gene, D gene, CDR3 length, CDR3 protein, CDR3 DNA. The D gene is left open where the match is weak.

V: TRBV30; J: TRBJ2-7; D: NA; length: 12; CDR3: CAWQGRLGEQYF; DNA: TGTGCCTGGCAGGGAAGGCTCGGAGAGCAGTACTTC
V: TRBV6-6; J: TRBJ1-1; D: NA; length: 13; CDR3: CASSYSADTEAFF; DNA: TGTGCCAGCAGTTACTCGGCCGACACTGAAGCTTTCTTT
V: TRBV5-1; J: TRBJ2-7; D: TRBD1; length: 14; CDR3: CASSLGTGMYEQYF; DNA: TGCGCCAGCAGCCTCGGGACAGGGATGTACGAGCAGTACTTC
V: TRBV10-2; J: TRBJ1-2; D: TRBD1; length: 16; CDR3: CASSESTRGLFYGYTF; DNA: TGCGCCAGCAGTGAGTCGACGAGGGGGCTCTTCTATGGCTACACCTTC
V: TRBV15; J: TRBJ2-5; D: TRBD1; length: 17; CDR3: CATSGRDAGQGQETQYF; DNA: TGTGCCACCAGCGGCCGGGATGCGGGACAGGGCCAAGAGACCCAGTACTTC
V: TRBV5-6; J: TRBJ1-1; D: NA; length: 14; CDR3: CASSSRTQRTEDFF; DNA: TGTGCCAGCAGCTCACGTACCCAGAGGACTGAAGATTTCTTT
V: TRBV29-1; J: TRBJ2-2; D: TRBD1; length: 16; CDR3: CSVGYRGLKDTGELFF; DNA: TGCAGCGTGGGGTACAGGGGGCTTAAGGACACCGGGGAGCTGTTTTTT
V: TRBV5-5; J: TRBJ2-3; D: NA; length: 16; CDR3: CASSLGLQTSGDTQYF; DNA: TGTGCCAGCAGCTTGGGACTCCAAACGTCTGGGGATACGCAGTATTTT
V: TRBV28; J: TRBJ2-4; D: TRBD1; length: 15; CDR3: CASSSTGDAINIQYF; DNA: TGTGCCAGCAGTTCGACAGGGGACGCTATAAACATTCAGTACTTC
V: TRBV9; J: TRBJ2-2; D: NA; length: 15; CDR3: CASSVASLATGELFF; DNA: TGTGCCAGCAGCGTAGCTAGTTTGGCTACCGGGGAGCTGTTTTTT
V: TRBV7-2; J: TRBJ2-1; D: TRBD2; length: 15; CDR3: CASSYGLAGGDEQFF; DNA: TGTGCCAGCAGCTATGGACTAGCGGGAGGGGATGAGCAGTTCTTC
V: TRBV7-9; J: TRBJ2-1; D: TRBD2; length: 17; CDR3: CASSLGGPRGRDNEQFF; DNA: TGTGCCAGCAGCTTAGGTGGGCCGCGCGGGAGGGACAATGAGCAGTTCTTC